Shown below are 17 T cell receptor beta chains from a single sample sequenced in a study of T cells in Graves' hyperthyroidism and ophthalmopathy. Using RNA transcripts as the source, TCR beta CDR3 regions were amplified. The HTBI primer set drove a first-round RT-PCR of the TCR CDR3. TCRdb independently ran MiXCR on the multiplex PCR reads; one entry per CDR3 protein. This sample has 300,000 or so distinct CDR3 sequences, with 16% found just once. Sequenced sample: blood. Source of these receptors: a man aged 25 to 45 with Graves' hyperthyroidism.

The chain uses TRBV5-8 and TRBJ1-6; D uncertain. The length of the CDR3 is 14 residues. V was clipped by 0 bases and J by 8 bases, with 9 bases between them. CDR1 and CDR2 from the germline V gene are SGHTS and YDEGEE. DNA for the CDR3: TGTGCCAGCAGCTTGGATTCCTGGGATTCACCCCTCCACTTT. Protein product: CASSLDSWDSPLHF. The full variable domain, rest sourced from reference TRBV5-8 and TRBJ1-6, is EAGVTQSPTHLIKTRGQQATLRCSPISGHTSVYWYQQALGLGLQFLLWYDEGEERNRGNFPPRFSGRQFPNYSSELNVNALELEDSALYLCASSLDSWDSPLHFGNGTRLTVT.

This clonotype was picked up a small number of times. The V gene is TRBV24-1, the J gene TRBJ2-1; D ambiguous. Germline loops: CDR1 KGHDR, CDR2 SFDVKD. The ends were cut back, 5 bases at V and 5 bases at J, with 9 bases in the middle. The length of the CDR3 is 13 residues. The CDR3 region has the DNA TGTGCCACCAGTGGGCCCTCTCACAATGAGCAGTTCTTC. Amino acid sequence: CATSGPSHNEQFF.

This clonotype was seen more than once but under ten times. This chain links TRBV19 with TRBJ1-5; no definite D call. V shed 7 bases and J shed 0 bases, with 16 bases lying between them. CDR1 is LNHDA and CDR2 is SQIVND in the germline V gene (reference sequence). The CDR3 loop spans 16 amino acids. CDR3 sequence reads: CASKPGPTFSNQPQHF. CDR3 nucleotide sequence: TGTGCCAGTAAGCCTGGACCGACGTTTAGCAATCAGCCCCAGCATTTT.

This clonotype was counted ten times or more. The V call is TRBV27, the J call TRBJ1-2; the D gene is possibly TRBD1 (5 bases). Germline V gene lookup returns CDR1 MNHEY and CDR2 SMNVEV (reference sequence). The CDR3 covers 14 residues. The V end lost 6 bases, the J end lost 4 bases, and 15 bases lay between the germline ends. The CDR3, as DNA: TGTGCCAGCAGCCTCAAGCGGGGGGGCTATGGCTACACCTTC. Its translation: CASSLKRGGYGYTF.

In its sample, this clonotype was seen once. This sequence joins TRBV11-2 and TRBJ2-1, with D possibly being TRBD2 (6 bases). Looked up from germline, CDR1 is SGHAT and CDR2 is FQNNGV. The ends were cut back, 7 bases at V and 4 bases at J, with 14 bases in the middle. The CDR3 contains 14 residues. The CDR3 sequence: CASKRGITYNEQFF. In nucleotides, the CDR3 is TGTGCCAGCAAACGCGGGATCACTTACAATGAGCAGTTCTTC.

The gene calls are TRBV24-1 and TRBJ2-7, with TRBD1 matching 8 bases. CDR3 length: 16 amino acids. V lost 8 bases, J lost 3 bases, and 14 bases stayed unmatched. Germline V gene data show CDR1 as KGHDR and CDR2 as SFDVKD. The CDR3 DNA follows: TGTGCCACCATGCCGGGACAGGAGACCCCAAACTACGAGCAGTACTTC. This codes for CATMPGQETPNYEQYF.

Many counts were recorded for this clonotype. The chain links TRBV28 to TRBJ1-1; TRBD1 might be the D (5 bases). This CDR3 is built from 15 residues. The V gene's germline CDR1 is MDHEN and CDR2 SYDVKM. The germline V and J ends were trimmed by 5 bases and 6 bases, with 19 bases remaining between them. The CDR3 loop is CASSGLGTDTSEAFF. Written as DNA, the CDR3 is TGTGCCAGCAGTGGGTTAGGGACGGATACGTCTGAAGCTTTCTTT.

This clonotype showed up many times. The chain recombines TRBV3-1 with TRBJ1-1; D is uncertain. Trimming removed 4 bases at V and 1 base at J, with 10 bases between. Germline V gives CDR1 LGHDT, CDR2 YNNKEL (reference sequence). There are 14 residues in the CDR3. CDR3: CASSPFARNTEAFF. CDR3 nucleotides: TGTGCCAGCAGCCCCTTCGCCCGGAACACTGAAGCTTTCTTT.

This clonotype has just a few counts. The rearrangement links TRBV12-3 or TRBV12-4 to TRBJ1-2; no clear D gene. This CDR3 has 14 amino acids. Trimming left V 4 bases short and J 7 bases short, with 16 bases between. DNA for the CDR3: TGTGCCAGCAGTTCGGCAGCCCTAGCGGGTGGCTACACCTTC. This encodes CASSSAALAGGYTF.

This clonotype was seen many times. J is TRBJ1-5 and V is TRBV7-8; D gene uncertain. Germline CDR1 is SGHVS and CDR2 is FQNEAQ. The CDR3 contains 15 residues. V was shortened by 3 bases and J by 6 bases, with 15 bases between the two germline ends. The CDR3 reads CASSLGSSGGQPQHF. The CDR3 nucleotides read TGTGCCAGCAGCTTGGGATCCTCGGGAGGTCAGCCCCAGCATTTT.

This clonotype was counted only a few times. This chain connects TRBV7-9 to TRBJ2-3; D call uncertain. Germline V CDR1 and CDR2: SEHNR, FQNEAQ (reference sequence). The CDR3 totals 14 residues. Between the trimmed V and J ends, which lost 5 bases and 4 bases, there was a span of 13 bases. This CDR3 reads CASSPPGPSDTQYF. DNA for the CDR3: TGTGCCAGCAGCCCGCCCGGACCCTCAGATACGCAGTATTTT.

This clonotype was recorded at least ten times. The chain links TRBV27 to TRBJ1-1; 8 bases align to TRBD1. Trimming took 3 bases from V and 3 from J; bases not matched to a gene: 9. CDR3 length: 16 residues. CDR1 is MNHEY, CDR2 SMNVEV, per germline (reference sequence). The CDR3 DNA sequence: TGTGCCAGCAGTTTTGGGGGGGCAGGGGGCGACACTGAAGCTTTCTTT. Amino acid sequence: CASSFGGAGGDTEAFF.

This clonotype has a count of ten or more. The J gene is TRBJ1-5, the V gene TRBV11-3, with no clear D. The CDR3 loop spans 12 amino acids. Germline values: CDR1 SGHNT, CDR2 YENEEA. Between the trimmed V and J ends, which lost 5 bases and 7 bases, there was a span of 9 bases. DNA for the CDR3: TGTGCCAGCAGCCTCCCGCGACAGCCCCAGCATTTT. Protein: CASSLPRQPQHF.

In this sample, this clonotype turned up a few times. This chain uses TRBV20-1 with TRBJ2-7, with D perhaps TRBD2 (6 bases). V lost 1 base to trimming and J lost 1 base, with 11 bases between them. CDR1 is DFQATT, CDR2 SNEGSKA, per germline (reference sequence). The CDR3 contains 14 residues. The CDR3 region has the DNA TGCAGTGCTAGAGGTCCCCGGGGGTCCTACGAGCAGTACTTC. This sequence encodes CSARGPRGSYEQYF.

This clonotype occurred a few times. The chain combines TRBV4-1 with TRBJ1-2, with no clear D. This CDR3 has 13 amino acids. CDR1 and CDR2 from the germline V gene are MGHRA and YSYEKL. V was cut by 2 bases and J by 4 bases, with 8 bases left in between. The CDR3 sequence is CASSQRSTYGYTF. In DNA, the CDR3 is TGCGCCAGCAGCCAACGGAGTACCTATGGCTACACCTTC.

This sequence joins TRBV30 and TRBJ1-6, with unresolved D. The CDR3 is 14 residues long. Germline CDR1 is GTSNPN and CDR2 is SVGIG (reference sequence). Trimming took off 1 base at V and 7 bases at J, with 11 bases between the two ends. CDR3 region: CAWSAGRENSPLHF. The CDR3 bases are TGTGCCTGGAGTGCCGGGCGGGAGAATTCACCCCTCCACTTT. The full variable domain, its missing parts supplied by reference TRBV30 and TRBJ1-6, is SQTIHQWPATLVQPVGSPLSLECTVEGTSNPNLYWYRQAAGRGLQLLFYSVGIGQISSEVPQNLSASRPQDRQFILSSKKLLLSDSGFYLCAWSAGRENSPLHFGNGTRLTVT.

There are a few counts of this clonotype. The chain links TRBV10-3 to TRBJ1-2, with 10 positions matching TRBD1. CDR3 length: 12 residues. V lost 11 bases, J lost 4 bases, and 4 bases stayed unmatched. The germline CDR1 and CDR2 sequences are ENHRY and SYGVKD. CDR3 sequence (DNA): TGTGCCCTACGGACAGGGGGCTATGGCTACACCTTC. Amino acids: CALRTGGYGYTF.